This T cell receptor (beta chain) was captured by sequencing in a study of T-cell reconstitution after alpha-beta-depleted transplantation in children. A library of TCRbeta sequences, prepared with unique molecular identifiers, was generated. TCRdb redid the calling of the PCR reads with MiXCR, one entry per CDR3 protein. The sample has just under 550,000 distinct CDR3 sequences; 15% to 20% are singletons. Concerning this clonotype: The final CDR3 position lacks the conserved phenylalanine or tryptophan, pointing to a likely read error.

The CDR3 length is 21 residues. Trimming took 7 bases from V and 5 from J; bases not matched to a gene: 31. Germline lookup yields CDR1 ENHRY and CDR2 SYGVKD. V gene TRBV10-3 combines with J gene TRBJ2-7, with TRBD2 identical over 8 bases. The sequence came from a human donor who donated a stem cell graft to a child with acute lymphoblastic leukemia. The input for sequencing was PBMCs from the stem cell graft donor, taken from the stem cell graft. The CDR3 reads CAITEGVPELAGTQLGDEQYS. The CDR3 DNA reads TGTGCCATCACCGAGGGGGTCCCTGAATTAGCGGGGACCCAGTTGGGGGACGAGCAGTACTCC.